Listed here are 20 T cell receptor beta chains from one sample, sequenced in a study of regulatory T cells in long-lasting Graves disease. Time point meaning: persistent/refractory GD, antithyroid drugs over 5 years with positive TRAb. The TCR library was made from RNA extracted from PBMCs. HTBI primers from iRepertoire and Arm-PCR of CDR3 regions yielded the TCR beta libraries. One entry per CDR3 protein, called by TCRdb with MiXCR from the multiplex PCR reads. The repertoire holds some 440,000 distinct CDR3 sequences, with about a fifth as singletons. The sample consisted of peripheral blood mononuclear cells (PBMCs), taken when the disease was refractory, from a patient treated with antithyroid drugs. Source of these receptors: a female donor with Graves disease.

The V call is TRBV29-1, the J call TRBJ2-7; D gene unclear. This CDR3 is 12 amino acids long. The V gene's germline CDR1 is SQVTM and CDR2 ANQGSEA. V shed 5 bases and J shed 5 bases, with 13 bases lying between them. CDR3 DNA sequence: TGCAGCGTTTATGAGCAGACCCACGAGCAGTACTTC. This codes for CSVYEQTHEQYF.

This clonotype was seen a handful of times. V and J are TRBV11-2 and TRBJ1-3; D is undetermined. From germline, CDR1 is SGHAT and CDR2 FQNNGV. The V end lost 0 bases, the J end lost 0 bases, and 9 bases lay between the germline ends. The CDR3 spans 16 residues. CDR3 DNA: TGTGCCAGCAGCTTAGATCTCGGGTACTCTGGAAACACCATATATTTT. This gives the protein CASSLDLGYSGNTIYF.

The J gene is TRBJ2-3, the V gene TRBV6-1; D not certain. CDR3 size: 16 residues. The V and J ends lost 2 bases and 3 bases respectively, with 15 bases between them. Germline V gene lookup returns CDR1 MNHNS and CDR2 SASEGT. CDR3 amino acids: CASSETDGAPTDTQYF. The CDR3 coding sequence is TGTGCCAGCAGTGAAACAGACGGAGCGCCAACAGATACGCAGTATTTT.

The rearrangement links TRBV3-1 to TRBJ1-1; weak D call: TRBD1 (6 bases). V lost 2 bases to trimming and J lost 11 bases, with 21 bases between them. This CDR3 contains 15 residues. CDR1 is LGHDT and CDR2 is YNNKEL in the germline V gene (reference sequence). The CDR3 nucleotides read TGTGCCAGCAGCCAAACCCCCGCGAGACAGGTACCGGCTTTCTTT. Protein product: CASSQTPARQVPAFF.

This clonotype was recorded many times. The genes are TRBV6-1 and TRBJ2-7, with D possibly being TRBD2 (5 bases). The germline V and J ends were trimmed by 5 bases and 3 bases, with 14 bases remaining between them. This CDR3 contains 14 residues. Germline V lookup: CDR1 MNHNS, CDR2 SASEGT. The CDR3 is CASSPRKGSYEQYF. CDR3 nucleotides: TGTGCCAGCAGTCCTCGTAAAGGGAGCTACGAGCAGTACTTC.

This chain joins TRBV28 and TRBJ2-7, with TRBD2 matching 7 bases. The CDR3 runs 14 residues. Germline lookup yields CDR1 MDHEN and CDR2 SYDVKM. The J segment lost 4 bases and the V segment lost 5 bases, leaving 8 bases of the junction unmatched. This CDR3 reads CASSGGLPDYEQYF. The DNA of the CDR3 is TGTGCCAGCAGTGGGGGACTACCAGATTACGAGCAGTACTTC.

This clonotype has a handful of counts. The rearrangement uses TRBV5-1 and TRBJ2-1; 15 positions match TRBD2. The J segment lost 7 bases and the V segment lost 6 bases, leaving 8 bases of the junction unmatched. The CDR3 is 16 amino acids. Germline CDR1 and CDR2: SGHRS and YFSETQ. CDR3 sequence reads: CASTLGLAGGQNEQFF. The DNA of the CDR3 is TGCGCCAGCACCCTCGGACTAGCGGGAGGGCAGAATGAGCAGTTCTTC.

V and J are TRBV28 and TRBJ2-1, with 8 bases that match TRBD2. J lost 8 bases, V lost 4 bases, and 10 bases had no gene match. Germline V gene lookup returns CDR1 MDHEN and CDR2 SYDVKM. The CDR3 extends over 15 amino acids. CDR3 loop: CASSYISGIGDEQFF. In nucleotides, the CDR3 is TGTGCCAGCAGTTACATTAGCGGGATTGGGGATGAGCAGTTCTTC.

The rearrangement joins TRBV28 to TRBJ2-7; no clear D gene. Trimming took off 8 bases at V and 6 bases at J, with 11 bases between the two ends. Germline V gene lookup returns CDR1 MDHEN and CDR2 SYDVKM. This CDR3 has 11 amino acids. The CDR3 sequence: CASPYRGEQYF. CDR3 coding DNA: TGTGCCAGCCCCTACCGAGGCGAGCAGTACTTC.

In its sample, this clonotype was seen a few times. The chain recombines TRBV30 with TRBJ1-1, with D uncertain. From germline, CDR1 is GTSNPN and CDR2 SVGIG (reference sequence). The CDR3 has 15 residues. The ends were cut back, 0 bases at V and 5 bases at J, with 16 bases in the middle. CDR3 region: CAWSVLGVWETEAFF. As DNA, the CDR3 is TGTGCCTGGAGTGTACTCGGGGTTTGGGAGACTGAAGCTTTCTTT.

The V and J genes are TRBV24-1 and TRBJ2-2; possible D gene TRBD1, 5 bases. Germline CDR1 KGHDR, CDR2 SFDVKD. V dropped 5 bases and J dropped 0 bases, with 9 bases sitting between them. This CDR3 comprises 15 residues. The CDR3 coding sequence is TGTGCCACCAGTGGAAGGGGCGCGAACACCGGGGAGCTGTTTTTT. Residues: CATSGRGANTGELFF.

In this sample, this clonotype turned up many times. This chain connects TRBV10-3 to TRBJ2-7; tentatively, D is TRBD1 or TRBD2 (5 bases each). The CDR3 extends over 13 amino acids. V was trimmed by 9 bases and J by 7 bases, leaving 19 bases between them. Germline values: CDR1 ENHRY, CDR2 SYGVKD. CDR3 amino acids: CAISPGPPGEQYF. The CDR3 coding sequence is TGTGCCATTTCTCCGGGACCGCCGGGGGAGCAGTACTTC.

The V call is TRBV6-2 or TRBV6-3, the J call TRBJ2-7; D may be TRBD1 (6 bases). The CDR3 covers 13 residues. V lost 8 bases to trimming and J lost 3 bases, with 14 bases between them. Germline V gene sequence: CDR1 MNHEY, CDR2 SVGEGT. This CDR3 is CASCPDRFYEQYF. In nucleotides, the CDR3 is TGTGCCAGCTGCCCCGACAGGTTCTACGAGCAGTACTTC.

As regards this clonotype: The junction does not match germline at one end; this may be a read error. The J gene is TRBJ2-3, the V gene TRBV18; no clear D. The CDR3 is 12 amino acids. Looked up from germline, CDR1 is KGHSH and CDR2 is LQKENI. The CDR3 DNA reads as TGTGCCAGCTCACCACAGGCCGGTCGTGAGCACTTT. Encoded protein: CASSPQAGREHF.

Regarding this clonotype: A much larger clone lies a single base off, so this may be a read error. The rearrangement uses TRBV6-2 or TRBV6-3 and TRBJ2-5; D might be TRBD2 (5 bases). Germline V gene data show CDR1 as MNHEY and CDR2 as SVGEGT. This CDR3 region has 13 residues. In DNA form, the CDR3 reads TGTGCCAGCAGTTACGTGGGAGAAGAGGCCCAGTACTTC. Translated, it gives CASSYVGEEAQYF.

The V gene is TRBV27, the J gene TRBJ2-1; possible D gene TRBD2, 5 bases. Trimming took 9 bases from V and 3 from J, leaving 15 bases between them. The CDR3 runs 14 residues. The germline V gene has CDR1 MNHEY and CDR2 SMNVEV (reference sequence). CDR3 protein: CASSDYLGYNEQFF. Here the CDR3 DNA reads TGTGCCAGTTCAGACTATCTTGGCTACAATGAGCAGTTCTTC.

As concerns this clonotype: This sequence may be a read error, since a much larger clone differs from it by one base. In DNA, the CDR3 is TGCAGCGCAGGACAGGGGGAGAGTGAAGCTTTCTTT. Translation gives CSAGQGESEAFF. V is TRBV29-1 and J is TRBJ1-1; 10 bases are a match to TRBD1. V was clipped by 7 bases and J by 7 bases; unmatched bases: 6. Germline CDR1 SQVTM, CDR2 ANQGSEA. The CDR3 runs to 12 residues.

This clonotype was seen just once. A much larger clone differs from this one at a single base, so this may be a read error. The J gene is TRBJ1-5, the V gene TRBV30, with no clear D. The CDR3 extends over 14 amino acids. Looked up from germline, CDR1 is GTSNPN and CDR2 is SVGIG (reference sequence). The CDR3 is CAWSVGRRDQSQHF. The CDR3 DNA reads as TGTGCCTGGAGTGTAGGTAGAAGGGATCAGTCCCAGCATTTT.

This clonotype came up many times. The chain is built from TRBV6-1 and TRBJ1-1; TRBD1 aligns across 8 bases. This CDR3 is built from 11 residues. Germline values: CDR1 MNHNS, CDR2 SASEGT. The V and J ends lost 11 bases and 8 bases, in that order; junction bases with no gene match: 7. The DNA for the CDR3 is TGTGCCGCCCAGAGGGACAGGGAAGCTTTCTTT. Protein sequence: CAAQRDREAFF.

This clonotype occurred many times. The gene calls are TRBV27 and TRBJ1-1; D may be TRBD1 (5 bases). V was clipped by 5 bases and J by 3 bases, with 13 bases between them. The CDR3 loop spans 14 amino acids. Germline lookup yields CDR1 MNHEY and CDR2 SMNVEV (reference sequence). CDR3 nucleotides: TGTGCCAGCAGTCATCGGGGGTACCACACTGAAGCTTTCTTT. This codes for CASSHRGYHTEAFF.